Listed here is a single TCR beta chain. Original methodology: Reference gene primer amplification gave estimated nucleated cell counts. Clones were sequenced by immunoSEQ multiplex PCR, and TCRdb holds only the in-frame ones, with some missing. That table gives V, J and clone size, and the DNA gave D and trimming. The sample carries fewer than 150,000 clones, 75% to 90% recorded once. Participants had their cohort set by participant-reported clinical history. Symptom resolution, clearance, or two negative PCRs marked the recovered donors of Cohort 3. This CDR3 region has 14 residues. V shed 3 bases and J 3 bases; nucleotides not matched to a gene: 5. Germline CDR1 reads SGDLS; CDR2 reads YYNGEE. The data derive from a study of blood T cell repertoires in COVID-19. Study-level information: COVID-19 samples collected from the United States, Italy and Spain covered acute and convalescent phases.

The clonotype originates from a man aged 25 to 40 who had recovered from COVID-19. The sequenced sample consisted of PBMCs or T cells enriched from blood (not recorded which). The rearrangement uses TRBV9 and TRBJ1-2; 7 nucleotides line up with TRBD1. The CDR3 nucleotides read TGTGCCAGCAGCGCGACAGGGATGGACTATGGCTACACCTTC. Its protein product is CASSATGMDYGYTF.